This T cell receptor (beta chain) was obtained from a study of CD8 T cells in Susac syndrome. Findings and caveats of the study: The authors acknowledged that the study's TCR sequencing and HLA analysis involved relatively few individuals.

This clonotype was observed once. What it binds is unknown. Random hexamers primed reverse transcription of about 0.5 to 1 ug RNA. A single record per CDR3 protein comes from TCRdb applying MiXCR to the immunoSEQ multiplex PCR reads. The data contain around 170,000 distinct CDR3 sequences, 90% to 96% of them seen just once; the ten biggest clones take up around 0.092%. V lost 0 bases and J 5 bases, leaving 7 bases between the germline ends. CDR3 length equals 13 residues. Germline CDR1 SGDLS, CDR2 YYNGEE. The TCR originated in a human donor with Susac syndrome. The chain couples TRBV9 to TRBJ2-3; either TRBD1 or TRBD2 may fit D (5 bases each). The sample was CD4+ T cells from PBMCs. The CDR3: CASSVAGRDTQYF. In DNA, the CDR3 is TGTGCCAGCAGCGTAGCGGGGCGAGATACGCAGTATTTT.